This T cell receptor (beta chain) originates from a study of cytotoxic CD8 clonotypes in ibrutinib-treated CLL (dated by TCRdb to about 2021). For the study in its entirety: The cohort included roughly 15 treatment-naive and fewer than 12 relapsed/refractory patients; 17 were IGHV unmutated. Cryopreserved peripheral blood mononuclear cells were collected at three points: before therapy, at response, and at either sustained remission or disease progression. Longitudinal samples were available for about 30% of the 86 trial participants. Partial responses were observed in approximately 24 patients and complete responses in 2; after a median follow-up of around 68 months, remission was maintained in approximately 14 patients and progression was observed in some twelve. Response samples were obtained after a median of 12 months of treatment, with a range of roughly 6 to 40 months. Samples averaged about 260,000 productive templates and tens of thousands of productive rearrangements.

Per the germline V gene, KGHSH is the CDR1 and LQKENI is the CDR2. CDR3 length: 15 amino acids, cysteine to phenylalanine. The CDR3 DNA has 45 bases and is translated from base 1. The germline ends are 13 bases apart after V is trimmed by 4 bases and J by 0 bases. For TCR beta library preparation, approximately 2 micrograms of genomic DNA were isolated from cryopreserved PBMCs. High-throughput TCR beta sequencing was performed on longitudinal blood samples from CLL patients receiving ibrutinib monotherapy. The patients took part in an open-label, single-center phase 2 trial of ibrutinib monotherapy. About this clone: Its antigen remains unidentified. No per-base quality is available; no much larger clone lies one base away.

Paper-wide results and their limitations: Sustained-remission and progressing patients did not have matched sampling times, and lymph node repertoires were not examined. An increase in clonality was observed at ibrutinib response, with clonality remaining stable during sustained remission and falling back toward baseline at progression. Public clonotypes were rare and either contracted or stayed stable during treatment, and the rise in clonality at ibrutinib response reflected the expansion of private clonotypes. Baseline clonality exceeded that of age-matched healthy donors and correlated strongly with circulating CD8+ T-cell counts.

Each clonotype received, on average, about 9.7x coverage in deep resolution sequencing performed on a MiSeq, where the target depth lay between 1 in 1 million and 1 in 200,000 T cells. The immunoSEQ hsTCRB Kit was used to generate the TCR beta libraries. In the source study's methods: ImmunoSEQ Data Assistant and ImmunoSEQ Analyzer were used for data analysis, and V, D and J genes were assigned according to IMGT definitions. Clonality was computed as one minus normalized Shannon entropy of productive rearrangement frequencies, ranging from 0 to 1. Public clonotype analysis was restricted to overrepresented clonotypes comprising at least 0.05% of each patient's repertoire. Roughly 13 age-matched healthy donor repertoires from immuneACCESS served as clonality controls. This immuneACCESS table, as held by TCRdb, lists in-frame sequences with V and J called but not all clones. Of the missing ones, under half trace to an unresolved V gene in checked studies; the others have no known cause. The V and J calls and clone size are taken from that table; D and trimming were inferred from the DNA. Present in this sample are 30,000 to 40,000 clones, around 63% of which were seen just once. About 27% of the sample is taken by the ten largest.

The V gene is TRBV18 and the J gene is TRBJ2-7, and TRBD1 may be the D gene, going by 5 matching bases. This TCR derives from a human donor with chronic lymphocytic leukemia. Specimen: PBMCs, collected before ibrutinib treatment. CDR3 loop: CASSLTERSSYEQYF. The DNA sequence follows: TGTGCCAGCTCACTGACAGAAAGATCCTCCTACGAGCAGTACTTC. The full variable domain, with segments outside the CDR3 supplied by the reference TRBV18 and TRBJ2-7 proteins, appears as NAGVMQNPRHLVRRRGQEARLRCSPMKGHSHVYWYRQLPEEGLKFMVYLQKENIIDESGMPKERFSAEFPKEGPSILRIQQVVRGDSAAYFCASSLTERSSYEQYFGPGTRLTVT.